This entry lists 32 T cell receptor beta chains sequenced from one sample in a study of T cell responses to AZD1222 COVID-19 vaccine. TCRdb keeps only in-frame clones here, not all; method: immunoSEQ multiplex PCR. This sample carries approximately 68,000 clones, approximately 90% of them seen once, and the ten largest clones take 4% to 5%. The material was peripheral blood, obtained 28 days after the second dose of the MenACWY control vaccine. These receptors originate from an adult who received the MenACWY meningococcal vaccine as a control.

The V and J genes are TRBV7-2 and TRBJ2-1; possible D gene TRBD2, 7 bases. Germline values: CDR1 SGHTA, CDR2 FQGNSA. CDR3 length: 16 amino acids. Trimming stripped 1 base from V and 7 bases from J, with 17 bases between. This CDR3 is CASSLGGGSLGNEQFF. The DNA for the CDR3 is TGTGCCAGCAGCTTAGGGGGGGGCTCATTAGGGAATGAGCAGTTCTTC.

This clone was recorded a few times. V is TRBV19 and J is TRBJ2-5; D is tentatively TRBD1 or TRBD2 (6 bases each). Germline V gives CDR1 LNHDA, CDR2 SQIVND (reference sequence). The CDR3 has 14 residues. The V end lost 5 bases, the J end lost 1 base, and 11 bases lay between the germline ends. CDR3 DNA: TGTGCCAGTAGTGTCGGGGGCGGCCAAGAGACCCAGTACTTC. The encoded protein is CASSVGGGQETQYF.

This rearrangement joins TRBV4-1 to TRBJ1-2, with D possibly matching TRBD1 (6 bases). CDR1 is MGHRA and CDR2 is YSYEKL in the germline V gene. The V end lost 3 bases, the J end lost 2 bases, and 22 bases lay between the germline ends. The CDR3 totals 18 residues. CDR3 sequence (DNA): TGCGCCAGCAGCCATCCCCTAGGGGGGAGGCAGTGGAACTATGGCTACACCTTC. This codes for CASSHPLGGRQWNYGYTF.

The gene calls are TRBV10-3 and TRBJ1-3; no clear D gene. Germline values: CDR1 ENHRY, CDR2 SYGVKD. The CDR3 spans 12 residues. V was pared by 2 bases and J by 5 bases, with 4 bases between. The CDR3 sequence is CAISEMRNTIYF. CDR3 in DNA: TGTGCCATCAGTGAGATGAGAAACACCATATATTTT.

This clone has only one observation. The chain recombines TRBV14 with TRBJ2-7; 7 positions match TRBD1. CDR3 length: 15 residues. J lost 2 bases, V lost 4 bases, and 8 bases had no gene match. Germline V gives CDR1 SGHDN, CDR2 FVKESK. The CDR3 reads CASSRRQGGTYEQYF. As DNA, the CDR3 is TGTGCCAGCAGCCGGCGACAGGGCGGTACCTACGAGCAGTACTTC. Filled out from reference TRBV14 and TRBJ2-7, the complete variable domain reads EAGVTQFPSHSVIEKGQTVTLRCDPISGHDNLYWYRRVMGKEIKFLLHFVKESKQDESGMPNNRFLAERTGGTYSTLKVQPAELEDSGVYFCASSRRQGGTYEQYFGPGTRLTVT.

The chain has TRBV2 and TRBJ2-7, with TRBD2 as a possible D gene (5 bases). CDR1 and CDR2 from the germline V gene are SNHLY and FYNNEI. Trimming took off 6 bases at V and 1 base at J, with 10 bases between the two ends. The CDR3 is 13 amino acids. CDR3 sequence reads: CASRPDFSYEQYF. The DNA of the CDR3 is TGTGCCAGCAGGCCGGACTTTTCCTACGAGCAGTACTTC.

This clone was seen a single time. This chain links TRBV7-6 with TRBJ2-1; 14 bases match TRBD2. V lost 5 bases and J lost 8; bases outside the gene matches: 8. Germline V gives CDR1 SGHVS, CDR2 FNYEAQ. The CDR3 has 16 residues. The CDR3 spells CASSPGTSGSSHEQFF. The DNA for the CDR3 is TGTGCCAGCAGCCCGGGGACTAGCGGGAGTTCCCATGAGCAGTTCTTC.

The chain links TRBV18 to TRBJ2-7; perhaps D is TRBD1 or TRBD2 (6 bases each). The V end lost 6 bases, the J end lost 5 bases, and 11 bases lay between the germline ends. The CDR3 is made up of 12 amino acids. CDR1 and CDR2 from the germline V gene are KGHSH and LQKENI. The CDR3: CASSTGRNEQYF. CDR3 in DNA: TGTGCCAGCTCCACAGGGAGGAACGAGCAGTACTTC.

The chain has TRBV19 and TRBJ2-4; D is undetermined. There are 15 residues in the CDR3. V gave up 3 bases and J gave up 4 bases, with 13 bases separating them. Germline CDR1 is LNHDA and CDR2 is SQIVND (reference sequence). DNA of the CDR3: TGTGCCAGTAGTATCAGAGCCGAGGCTAAAAACATTCAGTACTTC. It is translated as CASSIRAEAKNIQYF.

This clone showed up just once. The V and J genes are TRBV6-5 and TRBJ2-3; the D is unclear. Germline values: CDR1 MNHEY, CDR2 SVGAGI. The CDR3 covers 13 residues. The V end was cut by 3 bases, the J end by 5 bases, with 9 bases between. The CDR3 region has the DNA TGTGCCAGCAGTTATAATCACAAAGATACGCAGTATTTT. Protein product: CASSYNHKDTQYF.

The rearrangement joins TRBV11-2 to TRBJ1-2; the D gene is possibly TRBD1 (5 bases). Trimming took 0 bases from V and 6 from J, leaving 14 bases between them. The CDR3 has 15 amino acids. Germline values: CDR1 SGHAT, CDR2 FQNNGV. CDR3 DNA sequence: TGTGCCAGCAGCTTAGACGGGGACGCGGGGGATGGCTACACCTTC. It specifies CASSLDGDAGDGYTF.

V is TRBV3-1 (or the pseudogene TRBV3-2) and J is TRBJ2-5, with TRBD1 identical over 7 bases. The germline V gene has CDR1 LGHDT and CDR2 YNNKEL (reference sequence). This CDR3 is built from 14 residues. Germline trimming cut 1 base from V and 3 bases from J; bases unmatched to any gene: 2. In DNA form, the CDR3 reads TGTGCCAGCAGCCAAGCGGGGACAGAAGAGACCCAGTACTTC. This gives the protein CASSQAGTEETQYF.

The table lists this clone with a count of one. This chain joins TRBV6-5 and TRBJ2-2; D gene ambiguous. The CDR3 consists of 16 residues. CDR1 MNHEY and CDR2 SVGAGI come from the germline V gene. V lost 0 bases, J lost 0 bases, and 8 bases lay in between. The CDR3 spells CASSYSVNANTGELFF. CDR3 nucleotide sequence: TGTGCCAGCAGTTACTCGGTCAACGCGAACACCGGGGAGCTGTTTTTT.

This clone was seen only once. V is TRBV5-1 and J is TRBJ2-4; 7 bases are a match to TRBD1. The CDR3 is made up of 16 amino acids. The ends lost 0 bases at V and 0 bases at J; junction bases unmatched: 3. Per the germline V gene, CDR1 is SGHRS and CDR2 is YFSETQ. The CDR3 DNA is TGCGCCAGCAGCTTGGCCGGGACAGAAGCCAAAAACATTCAGTACTTC. Its protein is CASSLAGTEAKNIQYF.

V is TRBV12-3 or TRBV12-4 and J is TRBJ2-7; TRBD1 or TRBD2 may be the D gene (5 bases each). The CDR3 contains 13 residues. V shed 6 bases and J shed 4 bases, with 13 bases lying between them. The CDR3 DNA follows: TGTGCCAGCAGCTTGGGGGACGGTTACGAGCAGTACTTC. Translated: CASSLGDGYEQYF.

The CDR3 region is CASSQAGQGGQPQHF. CDR3 DNA: TGTGCCAGCAGCCAAGCCGGACAGGGGGGTCAGCCCCAGCATTTT. J is TRBJ1-5 and V is TRBV4-2, with 10 bases identical to TRBD1. The junction had 3 bases not matched to a gene; V was cut back by 1 base and J by 6 bases. Per the germline V gene, CDR1 is LGHNA and CDR2 is YNFKEQ. This CDR3 comprises 15 residues.

The rearrangement uses TRBV7-9 and TRBJ2-1; TRBD2 matches at 8 bases. V lost 5 bases and J lost 5; bases outside the gene matches: 2. Germline V CDR1 and CDR2: SEHNR, FQNEAQ (reference sequence). The CDR3 contains 13 residues. The CDR3 loop reads CASSVSGDNEQFF. CDR3 nucleotide sequence: TGTGCCAGCAGCGTTAGCGGGGACAATGAGCAGTTCTTC.

V usage is TRBV5-4 and J usage is TRBJ2-3, with 14 bases lining up with TRBD2. CDR1 and CDR2 from the germline V gene are SGHNT and YYREEE (reference sequence). With 5 bases clipped from V and 2 bases from J, the junction kept 7 bases outside the gene matches. The CDR3 is 17 amino acids. The CDR3 region has the DNA TGTGCCAGCAGTACGGGACTAGCGGGAGTGAACACAGATACGCAGTATTTT. Translation: CASSTGLAGVNTDTQYF.

The chain is built from TRBV6-5 and TRBJ1-2, with 7 bases that match TRBD1. This CDR3 region has 15 residues. CDR1 MNHEY and CDR2 SVGAGI come from the germline V gene. The junction had 8 bases not matched to a gene; V was cut back by 0 bases and J by 7 bases. For the CDR3, the DNA is TGTGCCAGCAGTTACTCGGCAGGGGGGAGAACTGGCTACACCTTC. This codes for CASSYSAGGRTGYTF.

The chain employs TRBV6-5 and TRBJ2-7; D unresolved. Trimming pared 6 bases from V and 2 bases from J, leaving 14 bases between. The length of the CDR3 is 14 residues. Germline V gene lookup returns CDR1 MNHEY and CDR2 SVGAGI. CDR3 nucleotide sequence: TGTGCCAGCAGCCGGTCTGGCAGTACCTACGAGCAGTACTTC. It is translated as CASSRSGSTYEQYF.

The chain couples TRBV29-1 to TRBJ2-1; TRBD1 matches at 7 bases. Germline values: CDR1 SQVTM, CDR2 ANQGSEA. This CDR3 spans 14 amino acids. Losses at the gene ends were 6 bases for V and 6 bases for J; bases not matched to a gene: 11. The CDR3 sequence is CSVGDRVRGNEQFF. For the CDR3, the DNA is TGCAGCGTCGGTGACAGGGTACGTGGCAATGAGCAGTTCTTC.

The rearrangement links TRBV5-5 to TRBJ2-7; the D is unclear. The CDR3 consists of 13 residues. Germline-derived CDR1 and CDR2 are SGHKS and YYEKEE (reference sequence). Trimming shortened V by 2 bases and J by 6 bases, and 12 bases separated the two germline ends. The CDR3 region is CASSLAEFGEQYF. The CDR3 coding sequence is TGTGCCAGCAGCTTAGCCGAATTCGGCGAGCAGTACTTC.

The rearrangement uses TRBV15 and TRBJ2-5, with 8 bases identical to TRBD2. V lost 1 base to trimming and J lost 1 base; unmatched junction nucleotides: 5. CDR1 is LNHNV and CDR2 is YYDKDF in the germline V gene (reference sequence). CDR3 length equals 16 residues. CDR3 in amino acids: CATSRGRGLGQETQYF. The CDR3 nucleotides are TGTGCCACCAGCAGAGGCCGGGGACTAGGCCAAGAGACCCAGTACTTC.

This chain joins TRBV7-3 and TRBJ2-5; D remains ambiguous. CDR1 is SGHTA, CDR2 FQGTGA, per germline. The CDR3 runs 15 residues. V was shortened by 2 bases and J by 0 bases, with 10 bases between the two germline ends. The DNA for the CDR3 is TGTGCCAGCAGCTTAGGACGTGCGTACCAAGAGACCCAGTACTTC. It is translated as CASSLGRAYQETQYF. The full variable domain, its missing parts supplied by reference TRBV7-3 and TRBJ2-5, is GAGVSQTPSNKVTEKGKYVELRCDPISGHTALYWYRQSLGQGPEFLIYFQGTGAADDSGLPNDRFFAVRPEGSVSTLKIQRTERGDSAVYLCASSLGRAYQETQYFGPGTRLLVL.

As for this clone: Other nucleotide sequences in the sample specify the same CDR3. The V gene is TRBV15, the J gene TRBJ1-3; D might be TRBD1 (5 bases). The CDR3 runs 14 residues. The germline CDR1 and CDR2 sequences are LNHNV and YYDKDF (reference sequence). The germline V and J ends were trimmed by 3 bases and 0 bases, with 6 bases remaining between them. The CDR3 loop is CATSRGVSGNTIYF. The CDR3 DNA reads as TGTGCCACCAGCAGGGGGGTCTCTGGAAACACCATATATTTT.

V gene TRBV10-3 combines with J gene TRBJ2-1; 14 bases are shared with TRBD2. CDR3 length: 15 residues. V gave up 7 bases and J gave up 5 bases; unmatched junction bases: 4. Looked up from germline, CDR1 is ENHRY and CDR2 is SYGVKD. This chain's CDR3 is CAINGLAGGNNEQFF. Here the CDR3 DNA reads TGTGCCATCAACGGACTAGCGGGGGGCAACAATGAGCAGTTCTTC.

The chain joins TRBV21-1 to TRBJ2-7; the table assigns TRBD2, which was not confirmed against the DNA. TRBV21-1 is noted as a pseudogene. CDR3 length: 16 residues. CDR3: CASKPPTSGSSYEQYF. CDR3 nucleotides: TGTGCCAGCAAACCGCCGACTAGCGGGAGCTCCTACGAGCAGTACTTC.

This clone came up once. The CDR3 sequence: CASSQDTGQGHYEQYF. In DNA, the CDR3 is TGCGCCAGCAGCCAAGATACAGGACAGGGGCACTACGAGCAGTACTTC. The V call is TRBV4-3, the J call TRBJ2-7; 9 nucleotides agree with TRBD1. The CDR3 consists of 16 residues. In germline, CDR1 is LGHNA, CDR2 YSLEER. Trimming cost V 0 bases and J 3 bases; bases outside gene matches: 6.

This chain links TRBV3-1 (or the pseudogene TRBV3-2) with TRBJ1-2, with D possibly matching TRBD1 (5 bases). Germline CDR1 and CDR2: LGHDT and YNNKEL (reference sequence). There are 13 residues in the CDR3. Trimming took 0 bases from V and 10 from J, leaving 12 bases between them. CDR3 sequence reads: CASSQDTRADYTF. The CDR3 DNA is TGTGCCAGCAGCCAAGATACCAGGGCCGACTACACCTTC.

The chain employs TRBV15 and TRBJ1-2; D not resolved. V was pared by 1 base and J by 4 bases, with 7 bases between. The germline gives CDR1 LNHNV, CDR2 YYDKDF (reference sequence). The CDR3 covers 13 residues. The CDR3 protein is CATSRVPSYGYTF. CDR3 sequence (DNA): TGTGCCACCAGCAGAGTACCTAGCTATGGCTACACCTTC.

This rearrangement joins TRBV6-5 to TRBJ2-7, with 8 bases that match TRBD2. Germline V lookup: CDR1 MNHEY, CDR2 SVGAGI. Trimming removed 6 bases from V and 0 bases from J; junction bases left unmatched: 4. The CDR3 covers 14 residues. The CDR3, as DNA: TGTGCCAGCAGCGAGCGGGGGAGCTCCTACGAGCAGTACTTC. It specifies CASSERGSSYEQYF.

This sequence joins TRBV24-1 and TRBJ1-4; no reliable D call. The CDR3 extends over 13 amino acids. Germline assignment: CDR1 KGHDR and CDR2 SFDVKD. The V and J ends lost 5 bases and 4 bases respectively, with 7 bases between them. In DNA, the CDR3 is TGTGCCACCAGTGGAAGCAGTAATGAAAAACTGTTTTTT. This codes for CATSGSSNEKLFF.